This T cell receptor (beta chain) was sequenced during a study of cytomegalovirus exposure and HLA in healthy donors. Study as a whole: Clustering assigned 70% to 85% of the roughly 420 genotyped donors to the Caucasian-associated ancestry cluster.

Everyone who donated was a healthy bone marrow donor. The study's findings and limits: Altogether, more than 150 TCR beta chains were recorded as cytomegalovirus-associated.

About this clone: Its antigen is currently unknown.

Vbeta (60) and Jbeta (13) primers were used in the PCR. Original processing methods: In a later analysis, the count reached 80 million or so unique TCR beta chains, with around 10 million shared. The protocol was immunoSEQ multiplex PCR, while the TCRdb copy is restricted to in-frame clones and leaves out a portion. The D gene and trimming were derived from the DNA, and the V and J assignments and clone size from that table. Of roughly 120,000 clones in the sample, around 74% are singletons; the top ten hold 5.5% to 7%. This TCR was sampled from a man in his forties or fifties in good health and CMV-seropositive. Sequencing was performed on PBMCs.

The CDR3 DNA is TGTGCCAGCAGTTACAACCAGGAAATCTACAATGAGCAGTTCTTC. Its protein product is CASSYNQEIYNEQFF. The chain recombines TRBV6-5 with TRBJ2-1; D gene unclear. Germline assignment: CDR1 MNHEY and CDR2 SVGAGI. The V end lost 2 bases, the J end lost 3 bases, and 11 bases lay between the germline ends. The CDR3 runs to 15 residues.